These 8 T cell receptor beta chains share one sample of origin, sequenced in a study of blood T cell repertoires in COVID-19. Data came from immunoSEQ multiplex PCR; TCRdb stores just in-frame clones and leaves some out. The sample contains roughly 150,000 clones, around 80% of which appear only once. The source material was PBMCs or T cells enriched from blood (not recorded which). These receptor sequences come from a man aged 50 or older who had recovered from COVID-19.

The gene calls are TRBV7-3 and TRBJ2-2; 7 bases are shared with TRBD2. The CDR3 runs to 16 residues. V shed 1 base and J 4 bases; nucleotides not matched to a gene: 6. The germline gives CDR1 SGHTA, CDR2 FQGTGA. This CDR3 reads CASSLNRRGTTGELFF. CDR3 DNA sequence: TGTGCCAGCAGCTTAAATAGGCGGGGGACCACCGGGGAGCTGTTTTTT.

CDR3: CASSPQGITGELFF. Here the CDR3 DNA reads TGTGCCAGCAGCCCACAGGGGATCACCGGGGAGCTGTTTTTT. V and J are TRBV7-9 and TRBJ2-2; 7 positions agree with TRBD1. Germline V lookup: CDR1 SEHNR, CDR2 FQNEAQ (reference sequence). The CDR3 length is 14 residues. Trimming cost V 5 bases and J 4 bases; bases outside gene matches: 4.

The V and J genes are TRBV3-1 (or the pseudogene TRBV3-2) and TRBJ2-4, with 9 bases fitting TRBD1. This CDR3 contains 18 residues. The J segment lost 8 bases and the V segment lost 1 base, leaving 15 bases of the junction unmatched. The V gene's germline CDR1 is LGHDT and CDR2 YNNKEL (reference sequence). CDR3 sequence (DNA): TGTGCCAGCAGCCAAGTCCGGGGCCAACTGGACAGGGGAGACATTCAGTACTTC. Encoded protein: CASSQVRGQLDRGDIQYF.

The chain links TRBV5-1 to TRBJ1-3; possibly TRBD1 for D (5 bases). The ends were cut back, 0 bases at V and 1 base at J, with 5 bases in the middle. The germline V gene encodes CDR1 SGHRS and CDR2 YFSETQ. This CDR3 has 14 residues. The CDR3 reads CASSLEGSGNTIYF. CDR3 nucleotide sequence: TGCGCCAGCAGCTTGGAGGGGTCTGGAAACACCATATATTTT.

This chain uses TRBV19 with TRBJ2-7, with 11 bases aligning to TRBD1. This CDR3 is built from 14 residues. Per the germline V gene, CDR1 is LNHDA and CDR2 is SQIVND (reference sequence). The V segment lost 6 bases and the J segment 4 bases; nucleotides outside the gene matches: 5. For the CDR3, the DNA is TGTGCCAGTAGGTCGGACAGGGGGCGGTACGAGCAGTACTTC. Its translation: CASRSDRGRYEQYF.

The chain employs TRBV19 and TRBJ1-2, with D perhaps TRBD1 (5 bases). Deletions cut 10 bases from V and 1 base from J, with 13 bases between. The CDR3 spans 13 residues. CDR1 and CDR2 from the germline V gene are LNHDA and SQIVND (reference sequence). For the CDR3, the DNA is TGTGCCACCGAGAGACAGAGTAACTATGGCTACACCTTC. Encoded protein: CATERQSNYGYTF.

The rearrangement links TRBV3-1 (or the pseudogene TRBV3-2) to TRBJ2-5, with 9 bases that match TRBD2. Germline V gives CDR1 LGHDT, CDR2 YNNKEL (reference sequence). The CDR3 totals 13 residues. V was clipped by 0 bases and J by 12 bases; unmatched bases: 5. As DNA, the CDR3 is TGTGCCAGCAGCCAAGACGGGGCTAGCGGGAAGTACTTC. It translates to CASSQDGASGKYF.

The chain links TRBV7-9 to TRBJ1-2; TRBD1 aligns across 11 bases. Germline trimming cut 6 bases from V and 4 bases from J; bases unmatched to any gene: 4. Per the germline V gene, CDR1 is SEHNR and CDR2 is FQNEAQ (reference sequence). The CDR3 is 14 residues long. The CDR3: CASRAGTGGYGYTF. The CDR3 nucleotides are TGTGCCAGCAGAGCCGGGACAGGGGGCTATGGCTACACCTTC.